This record looks at one T cell receptor (beta chain) sequence and its context. The sample is drawn from a study of blood T cell repertoires in COVID-19. Turning to the study itself: T cells, B-cell-depleted T cells, or PBMCs supplied cDNA or gDNA.

Germline V gene lookup returns CDR1 SGDLS and CDR2 YYNGEE. This CDR3 has 18 residues. With 4 bases removed from V and 1 base from J, the gap between germline ends came to 21 bases. In the study's own analysis: Estimates of nucleated cell counts were drawn from the amplification of reference gene primers. The protocol was immunoSEQ multiplex PCR, while the TCRdb copy is restricted to in-frame clones and leaves out a portion. V, J and clone size are those of that table, while D and trimming were read from the DNA. The sample holds 130,000 to 150,000 clones, 80% to 90% seen once. The chain has TRBV9 and TRBJ2-1; tentative D call: TRBD2 (5 bases). Material for sequencing was peripheral blood. This clonotype originated in a woman in her forties or fifties with acute or convalescent COVID-19. The CDR3 DNA follows: TGTGCCAGCAGCTTAACAGAATCTGGGGAGTCGTCCTACAATGAGCAGTTCTTC. Its translation: CASSLTESGESSYNEQFF.